These 22 T cell receptor beta chains share one sample of origin, sequenced in a study of shared clonotypes between healthy human individuals (dated by TCRdb to 2018 to 2021). The library was obtained by the immunoSEQ multiplex PCR assay. TCRdb's version of the immuneACCESS table is confined to in-frame rearrangements and falls short of the full clone set. An unresolved V gene accounts for under half of the shortfall where checked; the remainder is of unknown origin. The sample data list about 980,000 clones, and about 80% of these were observed just once. The ten largest make up approximately 1.5% of the sample. Sequencing input: memory CD4+ T cells sorted from blood. The cell subset or site label here, explained by the study, means: CD45RA-negative fraction. The receptors here all came from a man aged 18-30 years in good health.

Details on this clone: One end of the junction fails to match germline, which may point to a read error. This chain uses TRBV6-1 with TRBJ1-2; D is unclear. The germline V gene encodes CDR1 MNHNS and CDR2 SASEGT. The CDR3 runs 10 residues. The CDR3, as DNA: TGTGCCAGCAGTGATTTAAAACCTAACTTC. Translating it yields CASSDLKPNF.

V and J are TRBV10-3 and TRBJ1-1; D gene unclear. CDR3 length: 15 amino acids. V was clipped by 6 bases and J by 0 bases, with 14 bases between them. The germline CDR1 and CDR2 sequences are ENHRY and SYGVKD. The CDR3 nucleotides read TGTGCCATCAGACCGACGGGATTCATGAACACTGAAGCTTTCTTT. Its translation is CAIRPTGFMNTEAFF.

The chain uses TRBV28 and TRBJ1-2; D is possibly TRBD1 (5 bases). Germline CDR1 reads MDHEN; CDR2 reads SYDVKM. This CDR3 is 13 amino acids long. Between the trimmed V and J ends, which lost 8 bases and 4 bases, there was a span of 14 bases. CDR3 in amino acids: CASCPGTVYGYTF. The CDR3 DNA sequence: TGTGCCAGCTGTCCCGGGACGGTCTATGGCTACACCTTC.

The genes are TRBV6-5 and TRBJ1-6; 9 bases match TRBD1. Unmatched junction bases numbered 5, after V lost 4 bases and J lost 7 bases. This CDR3 is 15 amino acids long. Germline V gives CDR1 MNHEY, CDR2 SVGAGI. The DNA of the CDR3 is TGTGCCAGCAGTTTAACAGGGGGCGAGAATTCACCCCTCCACTTT. Translated, it gives CASSLTGGENSPLHF.

This chain links TRBV7-9 with TRBJ1-1; weak D call: TRBD1 (5 bases). Germline values: CDR1 SEHNR, CDR2 FQNEAQ (reference sequence). V was pared by 10 bases and J by 4 bases, with 10 bases between. There are 11 residues in the CDR3. The CDR3 region is CATWGVTEAFF. The CDR3 nucleotides are TGTGCCACCTGGGGGGTCACTGAAGCTTTCTTT.

A few counts support this clone. The chain carries TRBV14 and TRBJ2-7; 7 positions agree with TRBD2. CDR1 and CDR2 from the germline V gene are SGHDN and FVKESK. V gave up 2 bases and J gave up 4 bases; unmatched junction bases: 5. This CDR3 contains 14 residues. The DNA for the CDR3 is TGTGCCAGCAGCCAAAGGCGGGAGAAGTACGAGCAGTACTTC. It specifies CASSQRREKYEQYF. Complete variable domain (other parts from reference TRBV14 and TRBJ2-7): EAGVTQFPSHSVIEKGQTVTLRCDPISGHDNLYWYRRVMGKEIKFLLHFVKESKQDESGMPNNRFLAERTGGTYSTLKVQPAELEDSGVYFCASSQRREKYEQYFGPGTRLTVT.

The rearrangement links TRBV5-1 to TRBJ1-3; 8 nucleotides line up with TRBD1. The CDR3 is 16 residues long. Trimming at V came to 4 bases and at J to 4 bases, leaving 10 bases not matched to a gene. Per germline, CDR1 SGHRS and CDR2 YFSETQ. Written as DNA, the CDR3 is TGCGCCAGCAGCCTCACCCGACAGGGGCAAGGAAACACCATATATTTT. It translates to CASSLTRQGQGNTIYF.

CDR3 region: CAISRTSNQPQHF. The DNA for the CDR3 is TGTGCCATCAGCAGGACTAGCAATCAGCCCCAGCATTTT. The chain carries TRBV10-3 and TRBJ1-5; unclear D gene. Trimming shortened V by 6 bases and J by 0 bases, and 6 bases separated the two germline ends. The germline V gene encodes CDR1 ENHRY and CDR2 SYGVKD. This CDR3 comprises 13 residues.

Comments on this clone: This CDR3 is also generated by other DNA sequences in the sample. V is TRBV20-1 and J is TRBJ2-7; no definite D call. Trimming stripped 6 bases from V and 0 bases from J, with 6 bases between. The CDR3 covers 11 residues. Germline loops: CDR1 DFQATT, CDR2 SNEGSKA (reference sequence). The CDR3 reads CSASDSYEQYF. The DNA of the CDR3 is TGCAGTGCGTCGGACTCCTACGAGCAGTACTTC.

The chain is built from TRBV27 and TRBJ2-2; 8 bases fit TRBD2. The germline CDR1 and CDR2 sequences are MNHEY and SMNVEV (reference sequence). The V and J ends lost 5 bases and 7 bases, in that order; junction bases with no gene match: 18. The length of the CDR3 is 18 residues. The CDR3 here is CASSREPSPGGRFGELFF. The CDR3 nucleotides are TGTGCCAGCAGTCGCGAACCCTCCCCGGGGGGGCGGTTCGGGGAGCTGTTTTTT.

J is TRBJ1-2 and V is TRBV4-3; perhaps TRBD1 as D (6 bases). Germline CDR1 and CDR2: LGHNA and YSLEER. The V gene lost 1 base and the J gene lost 4 bases, with 10 bases spanning the gap. CDR3 length equals 14 residues. Here the CDR3 DNA reads TGCGCCAGCAGCCAAGTGGGACAATTCTATGGCTACACCTTC. As protein: CASSQVGQFYGYTF.

This clone has just a few counts. In the same sample, other DNA sequences code for this CDR3. This chain connects TRBV5-1 to TRBJ1-1; 7 bases match TRBD1. CDR3 length: 14 amino acids. Germline CDR1 is SGHRS and CDR2 is YFSETQ. V lost 0 bases to trimming and J lost 4 bases; unmatched junction nucleotides: 3. CDR3: CASSLVQGSTEAFF. CDR3 nucleotide sequence: TGCGCCAGCAGCTTGGTACAGGGGAGCACTGAAGCTTTCTTT. Variable domain in full (rest from reference TRBV5-1 and TRBJ1-1): KAGVTQTPRYLIKTRGQQVTLSCSPISGHRSVSWYQQTPGQGLQFLFEYFSETQRNKGNFPGRFSGRQFSNSRSEMNVSTLELGDSALYLCASSLVQGSTEAFFGQGTRLTVV.

Notes on this clone: A much larger clone sits a single nucleotide away, making a read error possible. J is TRBJ1-5 and V is TRBV7-3, with D unclear. The V end lost 5 bases, the J end lost 1 base, and 6 bases lay between the germline ends. Germline values: CDR1 SGHTA, CDR2 FQGTGA. CDR3 length: 13 residues. CDR3 region: CASSLDSNQPQHF. CDR3 nucleotides: TGTGCCAGCAGCCTGGACAGCAATCAGCCCCAGCATTTT.

This clone appeared a single time. The chain combines TRBV30 with TRBJ2-1, with 12 bases matching TRBD2. The CDR3 is made up of 14 amino acids. Looked up from germline, CDR1 is GTSNPN and CDR2 is SVGIG (reference sequence). The trim removed 8 bases at V and 8 bases at J, leaving 10 bases unmatched. CDR3: CAGDPGLAGYEQFF. The CDR3 nucleotides are TGTGCCGGAGACCCGGGACTAGCGGGTTATGAGCAGTTCTTC.

This clone showed up just a few times. The chain couples TRBV18 to TRBJ2-1; 8 bases are shared with TRBD2. Looked up from germline, CDR1 is KGHSH and CDR2 is LQKENI. After removal of 3 bases from V and 6 bases from J, the junction contained 4 bases not matched to a gene. This CDR3 contains 14 residues. The CDR3 protein is CASSPSAGVNEQFF. Here the CDR3 DNA reads TGTGCCAGCTCACCGTCAGCGGGAGTCAATGAGCAGTTCTTC.

The chain uses TRBV25-1 and TRBJ1-6; TRBD1 agrees at 11 bases. The CDR3 contains 15 residues. CDR1 is MGHDK, CDR2 SYGVNS, per germline. V lost 3 bases to trimming and J lost 9 bases; unmatched junction nucleotides: 4. The CDR3 is CASSEDRGLSSPLHF. CDR3 nucleotides: TGTGCCAGCAGTGAGGACAGGGGGCTTAGTTCACCCCTCCACTTT.

Ten or more counts support this clone. This chain connects TRBV7-6 to TRBJ2-1; the D gene is possibly TRBD1 (6 bases). Trimming shortened V by 5 bases and J by 4 bases, and 15 bases separated the two germline ends. The CDR3 sequence is 15 residues long. The germline CDR1 and CDR2 sequences are SGHVS and FNYEAQ. The CDR3 DNA reads as TGTGCCAGCAGCCAAGGACAGCGAAGATACAATGAGCAGTTCTTC. Residues: CASSQGQRRYNEQFF.

The gene calls are TRBV11-2 and TRBJ2-2, with TRBD2 matching 14 bases. This CDR3 comprises 18 residues. Germline V gene data show CDR1 as SGHAT and CDR2 as FQNNGV. V trimming: 0 bases; J trimming: 9 bases; junction bases outside the gene matches: 9. This CDR3 reads CASSLDPGLAGGRRELFF. DNA of the CDR3: TGTGCCAGCAGCTTAGATCCCGGACTAGCGGGAGGTCGGAGGGAGCTGTTTTTT.

This clone was detected once. The gene calls are TRBV5-5 and TRBJ2-7, with D perhaps matching TRBD2 (6 bases). The germline V gene encodes CDR1 SGHKS and CDR2 YYEKEE (reference sequence). The CDR3 runs to 15 residues. Trimming stripped 4 bases from V and 2 bases from J, with 16 bases between. The CDR3 sequence is CASSPGVAGTYEQYF. CDR3 sequence (DNA): TGTGCCAGCAGCCCGGGGGTCGCCGGGACCTACGAGCAGTACTTC.

Many counts were recorded for this clone. V gene TRBV29-1 combines with J gene TRBJ1-1, with D perhaps matching TRBD1 (6 bases). The CDR3 covers 12 residues. Trimming left V 6 bases short and J 4 bases short, with 12 bases between. Germline V lookup: CDR1 SQVTM, CDR2 ANQGSEA. The CDR3 spells CSVQEGGTEAFF. The CDR3 coding sequence is TGCAGCGTCCAAGAAGGGGGCACTGAAGCTTTCTTT.

The CDR3 sequence: CASSLGRGLLTDTQYF. CDR3 DNA: TGCGCCAGCAGCTTGGGCCGGGGGTTATTGACAGATACGCAGTATTTT. V gene TRBV5-1 combines with J gene TRBJ2-3; maybe TRBD2 (6 bases). The germline V and J ends were trimmed by 0 bases and 3 bases, with 14 bases remaining between them. Germline values: CDR1 SGHRS, CDR2 YFSETQ. The CDR3 consists of 16 residues.

This clone was picked up many times. This chain links TRBV18 with TRBJ1-1; D unresolved. V lost 6 bases and J 2 bases, leaving 10 bases between the germline ends. The V gene's germline CDR1 is KGHSH and CDR2 LQKENI. The CDR3 extends over 13 amino acids. The CDR3 region has the DNA TGTGCCAGCTCGGCGGAGTTTAACACTGAAGCTTTCTTT. This encodes CASSAEFNTEAFF.